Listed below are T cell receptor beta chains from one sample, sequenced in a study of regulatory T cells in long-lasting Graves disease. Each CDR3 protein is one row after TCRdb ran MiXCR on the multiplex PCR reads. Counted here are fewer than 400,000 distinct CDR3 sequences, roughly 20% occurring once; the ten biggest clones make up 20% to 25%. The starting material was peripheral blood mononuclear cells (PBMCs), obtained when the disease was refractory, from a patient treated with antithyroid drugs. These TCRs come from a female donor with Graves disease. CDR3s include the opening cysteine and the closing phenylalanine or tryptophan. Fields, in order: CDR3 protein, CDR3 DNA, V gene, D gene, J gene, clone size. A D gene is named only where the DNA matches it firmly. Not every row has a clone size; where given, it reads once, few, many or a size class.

CDR3: CASSPLEVAEQFF; DNA: TGTGCCAGCTCACCACTGGAAGTAGCTGAGCAGTTCTTC; V: TRBV18; D: NA; J: TRBJ2-1; size: NA
CDR3: CASSLGGPMNTEAFF; DNA: TGTGCCAGCAGCTTAGGCGGGCCCATGAACACTGAAGCTTTCTTT; V: TRBV28; D: NA; J: TRBJ1-1; size: many
CDR3: CASRLGGNQPQHF; DNA: TGTGCCAGCAGACTTGGGGGCAATCAGCCCCAGCATTTT; V: TRBV6-1; D: NA; J: TRBJ1-5; size: NA
CDR3: CASSLSGLRRETQYF; DNA: TGTGCCAGCAGCTTATCGGGACTTCGGAGGGAGACCCAGTACTTC; V: TRBV7-6; D: NA; J: TRBJ2-5; size: once
CDR3: CASRPWGTGDYEQYF; DNA: TGTGCCAGCAGGCCCTGGGGGACAGGGGACTACGAGCAGTACTTC; V: TRBV2; D: TRBD1; J: TRBJ2-7; size: many
CDR3: CASSQVVQGGVYEQYF; DNA: TGCGCCAGCAGCCAAGTTGTACAGGGGGGTGTGTACGAGCAGTACTTC; V: TRBV4-1; D: TRBD1; J: TRBJ2-7; size: NA
CDR3: CASSIDTLAGVYEQYF; DNA: TGTGCCAGTAGTATAGATACGCTAGCGGGAGTGTACGAGCAGTACTTC; V: TRBV19; D: TRBD2; J: TRBJ2-7; size: many
CDR3: CASSSLLTGELFF; DNA: TGTGCCAGCAGCTCCCTCCTCACCGGGGAGCTGTTTTTT; V: TRBV7-2; D: NA; J: TRBJ2-2; size: NA
CDR3: CASSQGPASQYF; DNA: TGTGCCAGCAGCCAAGGTCCCGCATCGCAGTACTTC; V: TRBV7-2; D: NA; J: TRBJ2-7; size: few
CDR3: CASSSTGGPPQHF; DNA: TGTGCCAGCAGTTCGACAGGGGGACCGCCCCAGCATTTT; V: TRBV2; D: TRBD1; J: TRBJ1-5; size: many
CDR3: CASSSGGFRNTIYF; DNA: TGTGCCAGCAGCTCAGGGGGATTCCGAAACACCATATATTTT; V: TRBV11-2; D: TRBD1; J: TRBJ1-3; size: few
CDR3: CASSSDWEIYNSPLHF; DNA: TGTGCCAGCAGTTCCGACTGGGAGATTTATAATTCACCCCTCCACTTT; V: TRBV6-2/TRBV6-3; D: NA; J: TRBJ1-6; size: few
CDR3: CASSDGAQYF; DNA: TGTGCCAGCAGCGACGGGGCGCAGTATTTT; V: TRBV7-2; D: NA; J: TRBJ2-3; size: NA
CDR3: CATSGTGVSGANVLTF; DNA: TGTGCCACCAGTGGGACAGGGGTCTCTGGGGCCAACGTCCTGACTTTC; V: TRBV24-1; D: TRBD1; J: TRBJ2-6; size: many
CDR3: CSARDPLAGRSETQYF; DNA: TGCAGTGCTAGAGATCCACTAGCGGGAAGATCAGAGACCCAGTACTTC; V: TRBV20-1; D: TRBD2; J: TRBJ2-5; size: NA
CDR3: CASSPTATYEQYF; DNA: TGTGCCAGCAGCCCCACCGCAACCTACGAGCAGTACTTC; V: TRBV6-1; D: NA; J: TRBJ2-7; size: few
CDR3: CASSYSAASLGNYGYTF; DNA: TGTGCCAGCAGTTACTCAGCGGCTTCGCTAGGGAACTATGGCTACACCTTC; V: TRBV6-5; D: NA; J: TRBJ1-2; size: many
CDR3: CASRKDRGANTEAFF; DNA: TGTGCCAGCAGAAAGGACAGGGGGGCGAACACTGAAGCTTTCTTT; V: TRBV2; D: TRBD1; J: TRBJ1-1; size: many
CDR3: CASSHAGQGALGEQFF; DNA: TGTGCCAGCAGCCACGCGGGACAGGGGGCGCTGGGTGAGCAGTTCTTC; V: TRBV3-1; D: TRBD1; J: TRBJ2-1; size: few
CDR3: CAISGKEYTEAFF; DNA: TGTGCCATCAGTGGAAAGGAGTACACTGAAGCTTTCTTT; V: TRBV10-3; D: NA; J: TRBJ1-1; size: many
CDR3: CASSQGPGTPGRETQYF; DNA: TGTGCCAGCAGCCAAGGGCCCGGGACACCGGGAAGGGAGACCCAGTACTTC; V: TRBV14; D: NA; J: TRBJ2-5; size: few
CDR3: CASRSTGRRLQPQHF; DNA: TGTGCCAGTAGGTCGACAGGGCGGAGGCTACAGCCCCAGCATTTT; V: TRBV19; D: TRBD1; J: TRBJ1-5; size: NA
CDR3: CASSLATGDYEQYF; DNA: TGTGCTAGCAGCTTAGCAACAGGGGACTACGAGCAGTACTTC; V: TRBV7-7; D: TRBD1; J: TRBJ2-7; size: NA
CDR3: CASSQSSGGTSYGYTF; DNA: TGTGCCAGCAGCCAGTCCTCCGGGGGGACCTCCTATGGCTACACCTTC; V: TRBV3-1; D: NA; J: TRBJ1-2; size: NA
CDR3: CASSYLAHDPSETQYF; DNA: TGTGCCAGCAGTTACTTGGCCCACGATCCAAGTGAGACCCAGTACTTC; V: TRBV6-5; D: NA; J: TRBJ2-5; size: few
CDR3: CASSLGAIGGTGPLPASTDTQYF; DNA: TGTGCCAGCAGTTTAGGGGCTATTGGCGGGACAGGCCCTTTACCCGCTAGCACAGATACGCAGTATTTT; V: TRBV28; D: TRBD1; J: TRBJ2-3; size: NA
CDR3: CASLSQGAALGGANVLTF; DNA: TGTGCCAGCCTCTCCCAGGGGGCGGCCTTGGGGGGGGCCAACGTCCTGACTTTC; V: TRBV28; D: TRBD1; J: TRBJ2-6; size: NA
CDR3: CASSSGDPRQETQYF; DNA: TGTGCCAGCAGCTCCGGGGACCCACGGCAAGAGACCCAGTACTTC; V: TRBV5-5; D: NA; J: TRBJ2-5; size: many
CDR3: CASSYAVEREDIHIQYF; DNA: TGTGCCAGCAGTTATGCGGTGGAGCGGGAGGATATCCACATTCAGTACTTC; V: TRBV6-2/TRBV6-3; D: TRBD2; J: TRBJ2-4; size: many
CDR3: CASSVGTSGMYQFF; DNA: TGTGCCAGCAGTGTCGGGACTAGCGGGATGTATCAGTTCTTC; V: TRBV6-9; D: TRBD2; J: TRBJ2-1; size: NA
CDR3: CASSPGLTDEKLFF; DNA: TGTGCCAGCTCACCGGGTTTGACGGATGAAAAACTGTTTTTT; V: TRBV18; D: NA; J: TRBJ1-4; size: many